This TCR beta chain came from a study of radiation and T cells in renal cell carcinoma. Study information: Nephrectomy followed 15 Gy stereotactic body radiation by 4 weeks. Study-level points and caveats: Baseline intratumoral clonotype presence is unknown without pretreatment biopsies. From baseline, blood top tumor clonotypes peaked at 2 weeks post-radiation.

Time point defined: baseline pretreatment blood. Treatment defined: 15 Gy SBRT to primary tumor, nephrectomy 4 weeks later. After SBRT, blood was collected at 2 and 4 weeks, plus baseline. This table comes from immunoSEQ multiplex PCR, and its TCRdb copy is limited to in-frame clones, with some not included. The table has roughly 53,000 clones, roughly 84% seen once. About this clone itself: Its target is not known.

Germline CDR1 and CDR2: MNHEY and SVGAGI. CDR3 length equals 13 residues. V lost 6 bases and J 8 bases, leaving 16 bases between the germline ends. This specimen was blood, taken from a patient whose treatment included radiotherapy and nephrectomy. The receptor's source is a woman aged 70-85 years with renal cell carcinoma. This chain uses TRBV6-5 with TRBJ1-2; perhaps TRBD1 as D (6 bases). CDR3 loop: CASRTPGVGGYTF. The CDR3 nucleotides read TGTGCCAGCAGAACCCCAGGGGTGGGCGGCTACACCTTC.